The present entry profiles one T cell receptor beta chain with its context. Its antigen remains unidentified. Base qualities are not provided; no much larger clone lies one nucleotide away. The CDR3, cysteine through phenylalanine, is 15 amino acids long. Only CDR3 DNA remains: 45 bases, in frame from the first base. CDR1 and CDR2 are drawn from the germline V gene: SGHRS, YFSETQ. Trimming accounts for 5 bases at V and 7 bases at J, while the number of junction bases matched to no gene is 9. The immunoSEQ Assay was the method used to sequence TCRbeta CDR3 regions. After extraction, genomic DNA underwent amplification by bias-controlled multiplex PCR, followed by high-throughput sequencing. In the paper's pipeline: To quantify the absolute abundance of every unique TCRbeta CDR3 region, sequences were collapsed and filtered. T cell fraction was estimated by normalizing TCRbeta template counts to usable DNA, with usable DNA measured through amplification of reference genes found in all nucleated cells. Repertoire TCRs were annotated as SARS-CoV-2-specific by exact matching of V gene, CDR3 amino acid sequence and J gene to a known reactive TCR set. The reference SARS-CoV-2 TCR set was derived from MIRA and filtered for enrichment in COVID-19-positive ImmuneCODE repertoires, a step that removed public or cross-reactive TCRs. Using the MIRA antigens, annotated TCRs were further analysed by specific ORF or by position within an ORF. Depth was the summed frequency of annotated unique rearrangements, while breadth was defined as annotated unique rearrangements over total unique productive rearrangements. TCR breadth was compared between groups using two-sided Wilcoxon rank-sum tests. TCRdb provides this immuneACCESS table in a form limited to in-frame rearrangements. Some clones are lacking; in checked studies, under half of them reflect an unresolved V gene, and why the rest are absent is not known. V and J calls and clone size are copied from that table; D and trimming were computed from the DNA. In this sample the table shows approximately 300,000 clones, roughly 80% of which occur a single time. The ten largest make up 2% to 2.5% of the sample.

This specimen's treatment or condition label, per the study, means: 15 to 20 received Ad26.COV2.S at low or high dose, single or two shots; five or six received placebo; per-sample allocation not given. Repertoires of vaccine and placebo recipients were sequenced from samples collected on day 63 after the first injection. In Cohort 1b, about 27 adults aged 18-55 years were enrolled at a single site in Boston, USA, between 29 July and 7 August 2020. Ad26.COV2.S was a replication-incompetent adenovirus type 26 vector expressing a prefusion-stabilized SARS-CoV-2 spike protein from the original Wuhan strain. This sample was taken from a study of Ad26.COV2.S vaccination and SARS-CoV-2 variants (dated by TCRdb to the early 2020s). Regarding the research as a whole: Donors in the vaccine arm were drawn from COV1001, a phase I-IIa trial of Ad26.COV2.S in healthy adults that was multicentre, randomized, double-blind and placebo-controlled. Ad26.COV2.S was given intramuscularly at 5x10^10 or 1x10^11 viral particles, as a single shot or as two shots 56 days apart. Sequencing of the TCRbeta repertoire served to evaluate the specificity and breadth of SARS-CoV-2-reactive T cell receptors following Ad26.COV2.S vaccination. A total of around 32 samples were included in the TCR-sequenced set, comprising around 19 Ad26.COV2.S vaccine recipients, 5 placebo recipients and 8 SARS-CoV-2 convalescent individuals. Trial participants were randomized into five groups of five: low-dose or high-dose Ad26.COV2.S given once or twice, or placebo on both occasions. Throughout the experiments and outcome assessment, investigators stayed blinded to trial group allocation. General conclusions and limits of the study: Comparable non-spike TCR breadth was observed between vaccine and placebo recipients, consistent with only spike being contained in the vaccine. According to the authors, total T cell responses may have been underestimated by the TCR breadth and depth analyses. The study was not powered to compare responses between vaccine doses or regimens. Ad26.COV2.S recipients had higher spike-specific TCR breadth than placebo recipients (P = 0.0014). Substantial breadth of spike-specific CD8+ and CD4+ T cell responses was reported after vaccination.

The chain uses TRBV5-1 and TRBJ1-6, with 7 bases in between that match TRBD1. The specimen comprised peripheral blood, sampled in a trial of Ad26.COV2.S vaccine versus placebo. The receptor was derived from a person aged 18-60 years who received the Ad26.COV2.S COVID-19 vaccine or a placebo. The CDR3 here reads CASSTGTVGNSPLHF. The DNA reads TGCGCCAGCAGTACTGGGACAGTCGGGAATTCACCCCTCCACTTT. With all but the CDR3 taken from the reference TRBV5-1 and TRBJ1-6 genes, the full variable domain is: KAGVTQTPRYLIKTRGQQVTLSCSPISGHRSVSWYQQTPGQGLQFLFEYFSETQRNKGNFPGRFSGRQFSNSRSEMNVSTLELGDSALYLCASSTGTVGNSPLHFGNGTRLTVT.